The 19 T cell receptor beta chains below all came from one sample that was sequenced in a study of graft-versus-host responses after intestinal transplantation. Labeling with CFSE marked 200,000 or so responder cells, which were plated with 200,000 or so irradiated, violet-dye-labeled stimulator cells. Only in-frame clones appear in the TCRdb table, and some are missing; sequencing was by immunoSEQ multiplex PCR. Among 9,500 to 15,000 clones listed, roughly a third were seen once. Here the sequenced sample was alloreactive CD8+ T cells from a mixed lymphocyte reaction culture, taken before intestinal transplant. As for subset: CFSE-low proliferating T cells sorted from approximately 6-day pre-transplant mixed lymphocyte reaction (GvH or HvG direction). The source of these receptors is a human patient who received an intestinal transplant.

The chain couples TRBV9 to TRBJ2-3; D may be TRBD2 (6 bases). V lost 2 bases, J lost 6 bases, and 13 bases lay in between. CDR3 length equals 14 residues. Germline CDR1 SGDLS, CDR2 YYNGEE. The CDR3 sequence is CASSVRGLGDTQYF. The CDR3, as DNA: TGTGCCAGCAGCGTGCGGGGCCTAGGGGATACGCAGTATTTT.

The rearrangement uses TRBV7-3 and TRBJ2-1; the D gene is possibly TRBD1 (5 bases). This CDR3 is built from 13 residues. The germline V gene has CDR1 SGHTA and CDR2 FQGTGA. Trimming shortened V by 0 bases and J by 10 bases, and 10 bases separated the two germline ends. The CDR3 DNA follows: TGTGCCAGCAGCTTAACCACTTCAGGGGAGCAGTTCTTC. Protein: CASSLTTSGEQFF.

This chain connects TRBV7-1 to TRBJ2-7, with 7 bases matching TRBD1. TRBV7-1 is marked as an open reading frame, function uncertain. J gave up 0 bases and V 4 bases, and 9 bases lay outside the gene matches. The CDR3 totals 16 residues. The chain's CDR3 is CASSFSTGAISYEQYF. CDR3 sequence (DNA): TGTGCCAGCAGCTTCTCTACAGGGGCCATCTCCTACGAGCAGTACTTC.

The chain recombines TRBV4-3 with TRBJ1-2, with a tentative D call TRBD1 (5 bases). The V gene's germline CDR1 is LGHNA and CDR2 YSLEER. The CDR3 is 16 amino acids. Trimming removed 1 base from V and 1 base from J, with 13 bases in between. As DNA, the CDR3 is TGCGCCAGCAGCCAAGTTATCACAGGCTATAACTATGGCTACACCTTC. Translating it yields CASSQVITGYNYGYTF.

V is TRBV20-1 and J is TRBJ2-3; D call uncertain. CDR1 and CDR2 (germline): DFQATT, SNEGSKA (reference sequence). This CDR3 contains 9 residues. The V and J ends lost 5 bases and 6 bases respectively, with 3 bases between them. The CDR3 nucleotides are TGCAGTGCTGGGGATACGCAGTATTTT. This codes for CSAGDTQYF.

This clone came up once. V and J are TRBV7-2 and TRBJ2-1, with D maybe TRBD1 (6 bases). Germline CDR1 and CDR2: SGHTA and FQGNSA. Trimming removed 5 bases from V and 9 bases from J, with 8 bases in between. The CDR3 runs 11 residues. CDR3 DNA: TGTGCCAGCAGCCTAGGGGGTGAGCAGTTCTTC. Encoded protein: CASSLGGEQFF.

This clone has more than one count but fewer than ten. The chain recombines TRBV4-2 with TRBJ1-6; D is unresolved. This CDR3 has 16 residues. Trimming pared 0 bases from V and 6 bases from J, leaving 12 bases between. Germline loops: CDR1 LGHNA, CDR2 YNFKEQ. In nucleotides, the CDR3 is TGTGCCAGCAGCCAAGAAGAGGGTTCGCTTAATTCACCCCTCCACTTT. Translation gives CASSQEEGSLNSPLHF.

The table lists this clone with a few counts. This rearrangement joins TRBV6-1 to TRBJ1-2; D is ambiguous. The CDR3 runs to 12 residues. The V gene's germline CDR1 is MNHNS and CDR2 SASEGT. V dropped 8 bases and J dropped 7 bases, with 14 bases sitting between them. The CDR3 is CASGELSFGYTF. CDR3 bases: TGTGCCAGCGGGGAGCTATCCTTTGGCTACACCTTC.

In its sample, this clone was seen a few times. The genes are TRBV4-3 and TRBJ1-4; TRBD1 matches 9 bases. The ends lost 0 bases at V and 8 bases at J; junction bases unmatched: 7. The germline V gene has CDR1 LGHNA and CDR2 YSLEER. The CDR3 sequence is 16 residues long. Written as DNA, the CDR3 is TGCGCCAGCAGCCAAGAACGGGACAGGGTAGGAGAAAAACTGTTTTTT. It yields the protein CASSQERDRVGEKLFF.

The chain carries TRBV7-6 and TRBJ2-7, with 8 positions matching TRBD2. Germline V gene lookup returns CDR1 SGHVS and CDR2 FNYEAQ. This CDR3 is built from 15 residues. J gave up 5 bases and V 5 bases, and 11 bases lay outside the gene matches. DNA of the CDR3: TGTGCCAGCAGCCTAGGCGCGGGAGGACAAGACGAGCAGTACTTC. The encoded protein is CASSLGAGGQDEQYF. Combining the CDR3 with reference TRBV7-6 and TRBJ2-7 gives the whole variable domain GAGVSQSPRYKVTKRGQDVALRCDPISGHVSLYWYRQALGQGPEFLTYFNYEAQQDKSGLPNDRFSAERPEGSISTLTIQRTEQRDSAMYRCASSLGAGGQDEQYFGPGTRLTVT.

This clone showed up just a few times. CDR3: CASSEGPYYNEQFF. The CDR3, as DNA: TGTGCCAGCAGTGAGGGCCCTTACTACAATGAGCAGTTCTTC. The chain uses TRBV7-8 and TRBJ2-1, with D possibly matching TRBD2 (5 bases). Germline lookup yields CDR1 SGHVS and CDR2 FQNEAQ. The CDR3 is made up of 14 amino acids. V lost 6 bases and J 3 bases, leaving 12 bases between the germline ends.

The rearrangement uses TRBV4-2 and TRBJ2-5; TRBD2 matches at 9 bases. The germline CDR1 and CDR2 sequences are LGHNA and YNFKEQ. This CDR3 is 18 amino acids long. V lost 4 bases and J lost 5; bases outside the gene matches: 17. In DNA, the CDR3 is TGTGCCAGCAGCCTGGGACTAGCCCGGGATAGTTGGACGGAGACCCAGTACTTC. Protein: CASSLGLARDSWTETQYF.

This clone has only a few counts. V and J are TRBV27 and TRBJ2-2, with D unresolved. V was trimmed by 5 bases and J by 3 bases, leaving 4 bases between them. The CDR3 extends over 12 amino acids. Germline V gene lookup returns CDR1 MNHEY and CDR2 SMNVEV (reference sequence). In DNA, the CDR3 is TGTGCCAGCAGTCCCCACACCGGGGAGCTGTTTTTT. Protein sequence: CASSPHTGELFF.

The chain employs TRBV19 and TRBJ2-7, with unresolved D. Germline loops: CDR1 LNHDA, CDR2 SQIVND (reference sequence). The length of the CDR3 is 15 residues. The V end was cut by 1 base, the J end by 0 bases, with 10 bases between. CDR3 sequence: CASSIAAASSYEQYF. In DNA, the CDR3 is TGTGCCAGTAGTATAGCTGCCGCTAGCTCCTACGAGCAGTACTTC.

The chain recombines TRBV5-6 with TRBJ1-1; the match to TRBD1 covers 10 bases. The junction had 5 bases not matched to a gene; V was cut back by 4 bases and J by 11 bases. Per germline, CDR1 SGHDT and CDR2 YYEEEE. This CDR3 spans 12 amino acids. The CDR3 region has the DNA TGTGCCAGCAGCCCCTTGGGACAGGGGGCTTTCTTT. It codes for CASSPLGQGAFF.

For this clone: A much larger clonotype is one base distant, so this may be a read error. The chain couples TRBV5-1 to TRBJ1-2; no firm D call. There are 12 residues in the CDR3. The V gene lost 4 bases and the J gene lost 8 bases, with 12 bases spanning the gap. Germline values: CDR1 SGHRS, CDR2 YFSETQ. The CDR3 nucleotides read TGCGCCAGCAGCAGCGACTCTCCCGGCTACACCTTC. Translating it yields CASSSDSPGYTF.

A few counts support this clone. This chain joins TRBV6-5 and TRBJ2-3; D might be TRBD1 or TRBD2, each matching 5 bases. Trimming stripped 7 bases from V and 6 bases from J, with 20 bases between. Looked up from germline, CDR1 is MNHEY and CDR2 is SVGAGI. This CDR3 spans 15 amino acids. For the CDR3, the DNA is TGTGCCAGCACCCCGAGCCGGGTTGAGGGGGATACGCAGTATTTT. Translated, it gives CASTPSRVEGDTQYF.

Only a few counts were recorded for this clone. Possible read error: a much larger clone is one base away. J is TRBJ2-7 and V is TRBV28; D tentatively reads TRBD1 or TRBD2 (7 bases each). The CDR3 has 13 residues. Trimming took 9 bases from V and 5 from J, leaving 17 bases between them. Germline V gene data show CDR1 as MDHEN and CDR2 as SYDVKM. The CDR3 DNA reads as TGTGCCAGTCAGGCCAGGGGGGGGGACGAGCAGTACTTC. Its translation is CASQARGGDEQYF.

There are a few counts of this clone. The V call is TRBV7-9, the J call TRBJ1-1; D is perhaps TRBD1 (5 bases). The germline gives CDR1 SEHNR, CDR2 FQNEAQ (reference sequence). V was shortened by 5 bases and J by 1 base, with 8 bases between the two germline ends. CDR3 length: 13 amino acids. The CDR3 reads CASSPGTNTEAFF. The CDR3 coding sequence is TGTGCCAGCAGCCCAGGGACGAACACTGAAGCTTTCTTT.